This TCR beta chain came from a study of glioma-infiltrating T cells. With regard to this clonotype: The antigen remains undetermined. A clone one base away is much larger, so this may be a read error.

Using RNA template, CDR3s of TCR alpha and beta were amplified with iRepertoire arm-PCR. In TCRdb, the multiplex PCR reads were re-called with MiXCR into one record per CDR3 protein. The table shows 300,000 to 450,000 distinct CDR3 sequences, with roughly two fifths occurring only once. Whole-study results and caveats: A blood CDR3 motif signature was depleted in highly divergent patients.

The germline CDR1 and CDR2 sequences are MDHEN and SYDVKM. This CDR3 has 14 amino acids. V lost 8 bases and J lost 3, with 17 bases in between. The J gene is TRBJ2-7, the V gene TRBV28, with D perhaps TRBD1 or TRBD2 (6 bases each). The sequence derives from a human donor with low-grade glioma or glioblastoma, undergoing nonglioma brain surgery, or in good health (not recorded which). The specimen was glioma tissue, nonneoplastic brain tissue, or PBMCs (not recorded which). CDR3 in DNA: TGTGCCAGCGCCCTCCGGGGGCAGGGCTACGAGCAGTACTTC. Its translation is CASALRGQGYEQYF. Full variable domain (rest looked up from reference TRBV28 and TRBJ2-7): DVKVTQSSRYLVKRTGEKVFLECVQDMDHENMFWYRQDPGLGLRLIYFSYDVKMKEKGDIPEGYSVSREKKERFSLILESASTNQTSMYLCASALRGQGYEQYFGPGTRLTVT.